The 8 T cell receptor beta chains below all came from one sample that was sequenced in a study of cytomegalovirus exposure and HLA in healthy donors. The PCR contained 60 Vbeta and 13 Jbeta primers. Method: immunoSEQ multiplex PCR; TCRdb's copy keeps in-frame clones and lacks some. The repertoire includes about 160,000 clones, 81% of them detected once, and about 1.9% sits in the top ten. The sample comprised PBMCs. The receptor source for this set is a woman younger than 30 in good health and CMV-seronegative.

This clone was seen ten or more times. The chain links TRBV6-5 to TRBJ2-2; D might be TRBD1 (6 bases). The CDR3 totals 15 residues. V lost 2 bases, J lost 2 bases, and 9 bases lay in between. Germline CDR1 reads MNHEY; CDR2 reads SVGAGI. CDR3 DNA sequence: TGTGCCAGCAGTTACAGGACAGACAACACCGGGGAGCTGTTTTTT. Amino acids: CASSYRTDNTGELFF.

The V gene is TRBV28, the J gene TRBJ1-1; 7 nucleotides match TRBD1. The junction had 3 bases not matched to a gene; V was cut back by 5 bases and J by 0 bases. The germline CDR1 and CDR2 sequences are MDHEN and SYDVKM. This CDR3 is built from 14 residues. CDR3 in amino acids: CASSRTGVNTEAFF. CDR3 DNA sequence: TGTGCCAGCAGTCGGACAGGTGTGAACACTGAAGCTTTCTTT.

This CDR3 reads CASSQDWGPADTQYF. The CDR3 DNA reads TGTGCCAGCAGCCAAGACTGGGGGCCCGCAGATACGCAGTATTTT. The chain joins TRBV4-2 to TRBJ2-3; tentative D call: TRBD1 (6 bases). The CDR3 has 15 amino acids. V dropped 0 bases and J dropped 4 bases, with 11 bases sitting between them. Germline V gives CDR1 LGHNA, CDR2 YNFKEQ.

The chain employs TRBV7-2 and TRBJ2-7, with D perhaps TRBD2 (5 bases). Trimming took 1 base from V and 1 from J, leaving 17 bases between them. The CDR3 sequence is 17 residues long. Germline assignment: CDR1 SGHTA and CDR2 FQGNSA. The CDR3 sequence is CASSLVRPSSRSYEQYF. The CDR3 DNA reads TGTGCCAGCAGCTTAGTCCGCCCTAGCTCCCGTTCCTACGAGCAGTACTTC.

This clone was picked up one time. The V call is TRBV5-1, the J call TRBJ1-1; D not certain. Per germline, CDR1 SGHRS and CDR2 YFSETQ. Trimming pared 0 bases from V and 3 bases from J, leaving 15 bases between. The CDR3 is 16 amino acids. The CDR3 loop is CASSLGMGGFDTEAFF. CDR3 in DNA: TGCGCCAGCAGCTTGGGGATGGGAGGGTTTGACACTGAAGCTTTCTTT.

The chain links TRBV9 to TRBJ1-4; D gene uncertain. CDR1 SGDLS and CDR2 YYNGEE come from the germline V gene. This CDR3 contains 15 residues. Trimming left V 4 bases short and J 4 bases short, with 14 bases between. The CDR3 nucleotides read TGTGCCAGCAGCCTAGTGGGCTCTCGTAATGAAAAACTGTTTTTT. It is translated as CASSLVGSRNEKLFF.

This clone was seen a handful of times. J is TRBJ2-7 and V is TRBV18, with TRBD1 matching 11 bases. This CDR3 has 15 residues. Trimming took 2 bases from V and 2 from J; bases not matched to a gene: 2. Germline V CDR1 and CDR2: KGHSH, LQKENI. CDR3 residues: CASSPGQGAPYEQYF. CDR3 bases: TGTGCCAGCTCACCAGGACAGGGGGCCCCCTACGAGCAGTACTTC.

J is TRBJ2-2 and V is TRBV29-1, with TRBD1 matching over 7 bases. The CDR3 has 14 residues. Germline V gene lookup returns CDR1 SQVTM and CDR2 ANQGSEA. The V segment lost 4 bases and the J segment 5 bases; nucleotides outside the gene matches: 7. CDR3 sequence (DNA): TGCAGCGTTGGGGAGACAGGGTTTACCGGGGAGCTGTTTTTT. It codes for CSVGETGFTGELFF.